Listed below are T cell receptor beta chains from one sample, sequenced in a study of T cells after yellow fever vaccination. TCRdb re-called the 5' RACE reads with MiXCR, one entry per CDR3 protein. The sample comprises about 510,000 distinct CDR3 sequences, 21% of which are singletons, and roughly 16% rests with the top ten. The specimen was PBMCs, collected roughly 20 days after the first yellow fever vaccination. These receptors originate from a man aged 18 to 35 who received the YFV17D yellow fever vaccine. CDR3s leave out the opening cysteine and the closing phenylalanine or tryptophan. Rows may omit the clone size; those that give it use once, few, many or a size class.

clone_size	v_call	j_call	cdr3_aa
few	TRBV4-1	TRBJ2-3	ASSQLSGTDTQY
-	TRBV4-1	TRBJ1-2	ASSQEGDRAFYGYT
few	TRBV14	TRBJ1-1	ASSQVENTEAF
-	TRBV9	TRBJ2-3	ASSVGRVSTDTQY
many	TRBV15	TRBJ2-1	ATSSKLTITEQF
-	TRBV4-1	TRBJ2-3	ASSQRDRGLDTQY
-	TRBV7-3	TRBJ2-5	ASSRTSGVQETQY
few	TRBV6-1	TRBJ2-1	ASSDGGVRYNEQF
few	TRBV7-2	TRBJ1-2	ASSWGTGSFYGYT
-	TRBV5-6	TRBJ2-3	ASSLDLAGSTDTQY
-	TRBV29-1	TRBJ2-5	SVAGVETQY
few	TRBV7-6	TRBJ2-5	ASSLVYETQY
-	TRBV4-2	TRBJ2-7	ASSQGARVIYEQY
few	TRBV27	TRBJ1-4	ASGPLGGTTNEKLF
few	TRBV6-5	TRBJ2-7	ASSYRQDNYEQY
-	TRBV7-9	TRBJ1-1	ASSSPRQGRMAF
-	TRBV10-3	TRBJ2-1	AISDVVEQF
-	TRBV5-1	TRBJ2-2	ASSTTGIGTGELF
few	TRBV28	TRBJ2-2	ASSSGGENTGELF
-	TRBV6-5	TRBJ1-3	ASSYAVRGVSGNTIY
-	TRBV7-7	TRBJ2-7	ASSPHPTGAYEQY